Listed below are T cell receptor beta chains from one sample, sequenced in a study of tumor-infiltrating lymphocytes in localized non-small cell lung cancer. Repertoires were generated with immunoSEQ multiplex PCR, while TCRdb's copy carries only in-frame clones and drops some. Among some 15,000 clones listed, approximately 49% were seen once. Sequenced: lung tumor tissue. The receptors stem from a human donor with non-small cell lung cancer. The CDR3 runs from the conserved cysteine through the conserved F or W. The D gene is left open where the match is weak.

v_gene	j_gene	d_gene	CDR3aa
TRBV11-2	TRBJ1-2	-	CASSLGVSYGYTF
TRBV5-6	TRBJ2-7	TRBD2	CASSLAAGGGREQYF
TRBV5-1	TRBJ1-4	-	CASSFRAGEKLFF
TRBV7-2	TRBJ2-7	TRBD2	CASSLMGLAGGTSYEQYF
TRBV28	TRBJ2-7	-	CASIMRGSEQYF
TRBV5-6	TRBJ1-2	-	CASSLVDGAYLTRGYTF
TRBV5-4	TRBJ1-2	-	CASNAGPNGYTF
TRBV7-3	TRBJ1-6	-	CASTLGGPGSGSPLHF
TRBV7-2	TRBJ1-1	-	CASTPRGKKTEAFF
TRBV27	TRBJ1-6	-	CASSLSGTVYNSPLHF
TRBV15	TRBJ1-2	TRBD1	CATSSLGQAYGYTF
TRBV6-6	TRBJ1-3	-	CASEQASSGNTIYF
TRBV7-3	TRBJ2-7	-	CASSSVGGPGGSYEQYF
TRBV6-1	TRBJ1-6	-	CASSDSRWASPLHF
TRBV7-9	TRBJ1-2	-	CASSQSGGNNYGYTF
TRBV7-3	TRBJ2-7	-	CASSWTRGYEQYF
TRBV7-8	TRBJ2-7	-	CASSRPGPSYEQYF
TRBV2	TRBJ1-5	-	CASSVRGDQPQHF
TRBV6-5	TRBJ2-7	-	CASSYSGRVHEQYF
TRBV10-3	TRBJ2-4	TRBD1	CAISGQGSKNIQYF
TRBV4-3	TRBJ2-1	TRBD2	CASSQEGPGTTYNEQFF
TRBV28	TRBJ1-2	-	CASSLGGAVGYTF
TRBV4-2	TRBJ1-1	-	CASSQVDRNTEAFF
TRBV5-6	TRBJ1-1	-	CASSLQGPEAFF
TRBV9	TRBJ2-2	-	CASSAGLTNTGELFF